This T cell receptor (beta chain) derives from a study of T cells after yellow fever vaccination. Study-level background: Preparation of the low-cell-number fractions used SMART-Seq v4 Ultra Low Input.

TCRdb called the 5' RACE reads again in MiXCR, with one record for every CDR3 protein. In the table there are some 160,000 distinct CDR3 sequences, approximately 6.7% of which are singletons. This clonotype has ten or more counts. This material consisted of CD4+ T cells sorted from PBMCs, taken about 5 days after the first yellow fever vaccination. The sequence came from a man aged 18 to 29 who received the YFV17D yellow fever vaccine.

The CDR3 coding sequence is TGTGCCAGCAGCTTGGGAGGGGACTTATCCAACAATGAGCAGTTCTTC. Protein product: CASSLGGDLSNNEQFF. This chain joins TRBV5-4 and TRBJ2-1, with a tentative D call TRBD2 (6 bases). The germline V gene encodes CDR1 SGHNT and CDR2 YYREEE (reference sequence). The V gene lost 0 bases and the J gene lost 5 bases, with 15 bases spanning the gap. CDR3 size: 16 residues.